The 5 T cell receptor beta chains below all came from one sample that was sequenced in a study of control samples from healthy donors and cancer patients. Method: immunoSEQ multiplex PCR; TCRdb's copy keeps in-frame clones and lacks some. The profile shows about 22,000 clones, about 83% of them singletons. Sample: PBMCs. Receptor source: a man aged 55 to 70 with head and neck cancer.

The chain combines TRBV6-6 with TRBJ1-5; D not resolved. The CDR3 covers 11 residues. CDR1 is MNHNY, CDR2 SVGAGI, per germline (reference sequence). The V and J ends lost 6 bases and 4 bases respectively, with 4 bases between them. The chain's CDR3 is CASSQNQPQHF. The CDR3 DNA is TGTGCCAGCAGCCAAAATCAGCCCCAGCATTTT.

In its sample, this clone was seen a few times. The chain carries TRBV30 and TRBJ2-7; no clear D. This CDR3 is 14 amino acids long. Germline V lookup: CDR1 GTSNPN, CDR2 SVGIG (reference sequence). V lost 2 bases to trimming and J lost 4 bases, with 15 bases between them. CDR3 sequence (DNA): TGTGCCTGGAGTACGGCACTTTATATATACGAGCAGTACTTC. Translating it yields CAWSTALYIYEQYF. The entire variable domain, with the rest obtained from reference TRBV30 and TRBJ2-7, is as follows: SQTIHQWPATLVQPVGSPLSLECTVEGTSNPNLYWYRQAAGRGLQLLFYSVGIGQISSEVPQNLSASRPQDRQFILSSKKLLLSDSGFYLCAWSTALYIYEQYFGPGTRLTVT.

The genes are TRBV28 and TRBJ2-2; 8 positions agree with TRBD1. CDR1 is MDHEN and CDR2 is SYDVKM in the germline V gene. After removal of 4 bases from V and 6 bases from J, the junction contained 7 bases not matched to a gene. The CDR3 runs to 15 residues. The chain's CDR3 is CASSSGGAGSGELFF. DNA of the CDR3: TGTGCCAGCAGTTCAGGGGGCGCTGGGTCCGGGGAGCTGTTTTTT.

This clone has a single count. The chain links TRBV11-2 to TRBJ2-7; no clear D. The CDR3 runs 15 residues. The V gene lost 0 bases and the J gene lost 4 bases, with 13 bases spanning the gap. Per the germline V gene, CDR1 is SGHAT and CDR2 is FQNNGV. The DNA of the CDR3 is TGTGCCAGCAGCTTAGACCCCCTTACTCTATACGAGCAGTACTTC. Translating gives CASSLDPLTLYEQYF. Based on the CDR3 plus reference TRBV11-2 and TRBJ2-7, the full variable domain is EAGVAQSPRYKIIEKRQSVAFWCNPISGHATLYWYQQILGQGPKLLIQFQNNGVVDDSQLPKDRFSAERLKGVDSTLKIQPAKLEDSAVYLCASSLDPLTLYEQYFGPGTRLTVT.

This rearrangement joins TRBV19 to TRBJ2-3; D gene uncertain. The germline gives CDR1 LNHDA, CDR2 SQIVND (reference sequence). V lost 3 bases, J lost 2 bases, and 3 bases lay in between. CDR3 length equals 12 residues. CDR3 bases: TGTGCCAGTAGTATCCCCACAGATACGCAGTATTTT. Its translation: CASSIPTDTQYF.